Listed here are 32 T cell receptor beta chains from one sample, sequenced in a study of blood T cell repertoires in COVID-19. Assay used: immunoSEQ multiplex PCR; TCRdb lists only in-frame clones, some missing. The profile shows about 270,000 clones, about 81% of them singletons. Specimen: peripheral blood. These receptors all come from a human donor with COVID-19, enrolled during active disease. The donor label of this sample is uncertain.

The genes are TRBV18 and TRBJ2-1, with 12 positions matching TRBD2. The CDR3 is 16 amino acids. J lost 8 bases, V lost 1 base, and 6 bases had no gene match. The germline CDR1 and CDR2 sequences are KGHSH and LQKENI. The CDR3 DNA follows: TGTGCCAGCTCACCACGGACTAGCGGGATGTCCGATGAGCAGTTCTTC. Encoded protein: CASSPRTSGMSDEQFF.

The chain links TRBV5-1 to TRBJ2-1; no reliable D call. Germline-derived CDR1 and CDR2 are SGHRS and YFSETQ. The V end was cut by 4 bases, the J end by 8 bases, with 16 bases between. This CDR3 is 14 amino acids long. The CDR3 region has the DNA TGCGCCAGCAGCATGGTACCGGGTTCGGATGAGCAGTTCTTC. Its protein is CASSMVPGSDEQFF.

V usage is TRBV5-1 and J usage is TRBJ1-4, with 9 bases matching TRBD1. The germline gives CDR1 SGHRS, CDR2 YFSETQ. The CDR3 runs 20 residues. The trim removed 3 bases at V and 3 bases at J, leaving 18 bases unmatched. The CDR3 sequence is CASSSFPRTGERRANEKLFF. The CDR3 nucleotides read TGCGCCAGCAGCTCCTTTCCTCGGACAGGGGAGAGGCGAGCTAATGAAAAACTGTTTTTT.

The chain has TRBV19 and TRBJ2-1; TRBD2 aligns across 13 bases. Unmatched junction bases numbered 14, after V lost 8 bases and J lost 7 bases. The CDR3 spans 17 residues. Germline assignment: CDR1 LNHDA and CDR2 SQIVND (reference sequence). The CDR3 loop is CASSPRLAGGPGNEQFF. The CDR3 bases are TGTGCCAGTTCTCCCCGACTAGCGGGAGGCCCTGGGAATGAGCAGTTCTTC.

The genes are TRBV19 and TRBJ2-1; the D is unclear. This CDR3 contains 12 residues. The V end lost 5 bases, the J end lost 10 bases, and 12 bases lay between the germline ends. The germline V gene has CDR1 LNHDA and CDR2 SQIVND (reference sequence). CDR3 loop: CASSEPAGEQFF. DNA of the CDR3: TGTGCCAGTAGTGAGCCTGCCGGGGAGCAGTTCTTC.

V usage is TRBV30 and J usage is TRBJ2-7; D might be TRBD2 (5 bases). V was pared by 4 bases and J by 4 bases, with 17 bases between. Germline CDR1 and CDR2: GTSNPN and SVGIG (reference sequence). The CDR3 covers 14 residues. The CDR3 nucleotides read TGTGCCTGGACCCCCGGACTCAACATTTACGAGCAGTACTTC. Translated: CAWTPGLNIYEQYF.

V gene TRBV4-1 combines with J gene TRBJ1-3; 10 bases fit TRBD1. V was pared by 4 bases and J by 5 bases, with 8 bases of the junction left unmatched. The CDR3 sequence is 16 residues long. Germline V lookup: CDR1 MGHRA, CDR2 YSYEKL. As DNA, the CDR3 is TGCGCCAGCAGCCCAGCCGGGACAGGGGTTAGAAACACCATATATTTT. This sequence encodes CASSPAGTGVRNTIYF.

CDR3 in amino acids: CASSFGGGLQETQYF. In DNA, the CDR3 is TGTGCCAGCAGCTTCGGGGGAGGCCTCCAAGAGACCCAGTACTTC. The chain combines TRBV5-6 with TRBJ2-5; a weak D match, TRBD2 (6 bases). This CDR3 has 15 residues. Trimming left V 2 bases short and J 1 base short, with 12 bases between. Germline V gene lookup returns CDR1 SGHDT and CDR2 YYEEEE.

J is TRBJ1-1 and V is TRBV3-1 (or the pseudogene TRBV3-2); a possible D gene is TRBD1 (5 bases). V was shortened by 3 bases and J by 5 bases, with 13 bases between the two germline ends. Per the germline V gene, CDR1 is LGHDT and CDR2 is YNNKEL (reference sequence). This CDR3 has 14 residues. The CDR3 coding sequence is TGTGCCAGCAGCCAGGGTCGACAGAGAACTGAAGCTTTCTTT. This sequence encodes CASSQGRQRTEAFF.

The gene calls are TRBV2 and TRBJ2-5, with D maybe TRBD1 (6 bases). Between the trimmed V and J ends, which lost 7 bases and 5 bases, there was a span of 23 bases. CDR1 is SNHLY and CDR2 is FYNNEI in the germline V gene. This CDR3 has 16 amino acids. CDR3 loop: CASTSSLQGGEETQYF. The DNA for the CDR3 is TGTGCCAGCACCTCCTCTCTACAGGGTGGAGAGGAGACCCAGTACTTC.

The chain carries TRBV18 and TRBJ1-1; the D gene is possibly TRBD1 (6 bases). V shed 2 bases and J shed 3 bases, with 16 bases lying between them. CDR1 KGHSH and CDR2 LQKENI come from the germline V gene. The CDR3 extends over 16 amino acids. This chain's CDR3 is CASSPGAGVTYTEAFF. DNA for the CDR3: TGTGCCAGCTCACCAGGGGCAGGGGTTACGTACACTGAAGCTTTCTTT.

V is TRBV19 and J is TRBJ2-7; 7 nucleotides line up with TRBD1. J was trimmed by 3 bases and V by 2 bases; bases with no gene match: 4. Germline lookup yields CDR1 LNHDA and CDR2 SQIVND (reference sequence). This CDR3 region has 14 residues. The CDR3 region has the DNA TGTGCCAGTAGTATAAGACAGGGAATCTACGAGCAGTACTTC. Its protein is CASSIRQGIYEQYF.

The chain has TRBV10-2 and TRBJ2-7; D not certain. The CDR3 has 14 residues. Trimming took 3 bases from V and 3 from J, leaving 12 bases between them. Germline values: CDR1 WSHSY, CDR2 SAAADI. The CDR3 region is CASSELGFNYEQYF. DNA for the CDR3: TGCGCCAGCAGTGAACTGGGCTTTAACTACGAGCAGTACTTC.

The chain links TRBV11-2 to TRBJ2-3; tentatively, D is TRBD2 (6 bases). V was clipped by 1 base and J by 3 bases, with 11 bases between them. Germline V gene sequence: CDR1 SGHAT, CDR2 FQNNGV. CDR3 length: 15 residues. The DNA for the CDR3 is TGTGCCAGCAGCTTAGGTCGGGGGAGGACAGATACGCAGTATTTT. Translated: CASSLGRGRTDTQYF.

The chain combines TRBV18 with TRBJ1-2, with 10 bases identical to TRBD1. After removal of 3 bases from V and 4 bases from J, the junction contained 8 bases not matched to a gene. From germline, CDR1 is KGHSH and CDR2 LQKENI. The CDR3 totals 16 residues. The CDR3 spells CASSPRDRGPIYGYTF. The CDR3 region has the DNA TGTGCCAGCTCACCTCGGGACAGGGGACCTATCTATGGCTACACCTTC.

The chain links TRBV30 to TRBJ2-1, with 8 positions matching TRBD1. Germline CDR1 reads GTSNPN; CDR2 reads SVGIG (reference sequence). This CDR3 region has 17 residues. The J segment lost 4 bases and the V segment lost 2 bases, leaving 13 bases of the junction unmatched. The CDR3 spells CAWSPPPRGQAYNEQFF. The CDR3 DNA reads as TGTGCCTGGAGTCCACCTCCCCGGGGACAGGCTTACAATGAGCAGTTCTTC.

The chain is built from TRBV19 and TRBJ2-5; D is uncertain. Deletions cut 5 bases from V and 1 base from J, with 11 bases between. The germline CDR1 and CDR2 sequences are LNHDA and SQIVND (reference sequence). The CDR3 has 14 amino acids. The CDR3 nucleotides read TGTGCCAGTAGTGAGATTGGCGGCCAAGAGACCCAGTACTTC. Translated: CASSEIGGQETQYF.

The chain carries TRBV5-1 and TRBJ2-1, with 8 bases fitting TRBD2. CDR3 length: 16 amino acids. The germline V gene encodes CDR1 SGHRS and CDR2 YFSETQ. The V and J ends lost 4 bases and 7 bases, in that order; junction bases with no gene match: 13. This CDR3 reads CASSLGPGGPENEQFF. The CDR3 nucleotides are TGCGCCAGCAGCCTGGGTCCGGGAGGGCCGGAAAATGAGCAGTTCTTC.

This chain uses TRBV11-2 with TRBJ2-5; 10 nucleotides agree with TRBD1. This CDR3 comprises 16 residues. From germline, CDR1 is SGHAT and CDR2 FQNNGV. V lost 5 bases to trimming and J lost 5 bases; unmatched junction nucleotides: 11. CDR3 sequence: CASSDQDRGIGETQYF. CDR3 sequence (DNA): TGTGCCAGCAGCGACCAGGACAGGGGGATTGGGGAGACCCAGTACTTC. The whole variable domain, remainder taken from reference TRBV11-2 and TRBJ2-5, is EAGVAQSPRYKIIEKRQSVAFWCNPISGHATLYWYQQILGQGPKLLIQFQNNGVVDDSQLPKDRFSAERLKGVDSTLKIQPAKLEDSAVYLCASSDQDRGIGETQYFGPGTRLLVL.

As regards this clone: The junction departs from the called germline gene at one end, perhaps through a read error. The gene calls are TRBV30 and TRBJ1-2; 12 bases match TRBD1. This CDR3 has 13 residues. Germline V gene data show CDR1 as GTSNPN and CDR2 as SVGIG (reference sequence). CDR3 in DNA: TGTGCCTGGAGTGTAACGGGACAGGGGGCACAGAACTTC. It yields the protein CAWSVTGQGAQNF.

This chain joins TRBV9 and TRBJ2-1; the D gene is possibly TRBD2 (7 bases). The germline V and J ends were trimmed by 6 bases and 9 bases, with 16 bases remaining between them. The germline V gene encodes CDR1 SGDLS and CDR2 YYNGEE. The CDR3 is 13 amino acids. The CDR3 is CASTSRGASEQFF. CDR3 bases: TGTGCCAGCACCTCCCGGGGGGCTTCTGAGCAGTTCTTC.

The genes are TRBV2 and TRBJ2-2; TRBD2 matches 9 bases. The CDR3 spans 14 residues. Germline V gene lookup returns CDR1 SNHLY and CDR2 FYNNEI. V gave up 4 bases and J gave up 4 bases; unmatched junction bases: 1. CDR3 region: CASSVLAGTGELFF. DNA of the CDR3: TGTGCCAGCAGTGTACTAGCGGGCACCGGGGAGCTGTTTTTT.

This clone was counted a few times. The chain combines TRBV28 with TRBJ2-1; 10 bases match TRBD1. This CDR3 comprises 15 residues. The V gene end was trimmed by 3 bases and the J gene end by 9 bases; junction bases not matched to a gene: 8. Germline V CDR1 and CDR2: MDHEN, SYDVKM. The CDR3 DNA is TGTGCCAGCAGTTTCCCACCGGGACAGGGGATTGAGCAGTTCTTC. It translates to CASSFPPGQGIEQFF. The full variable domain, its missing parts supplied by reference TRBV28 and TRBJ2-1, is DVKVTQSSRYLVKRTGEKVFLECVQDMDHENMFWYRQDPGLGLRLIYFSYDVKMKEKGDIPEGYSVSREKKERFSLILESASTNQTSMYLCASSFPPGQGIEQFFGPGTRLTVL.

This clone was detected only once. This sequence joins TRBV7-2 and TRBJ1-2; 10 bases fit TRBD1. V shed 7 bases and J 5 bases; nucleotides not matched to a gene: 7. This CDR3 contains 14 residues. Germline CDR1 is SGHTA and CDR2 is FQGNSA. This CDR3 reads CASIRQGARYGYTF. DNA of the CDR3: TGTGCCAGCATCAGACAGGGGGCGCGGTATGGCTACACCTTC.

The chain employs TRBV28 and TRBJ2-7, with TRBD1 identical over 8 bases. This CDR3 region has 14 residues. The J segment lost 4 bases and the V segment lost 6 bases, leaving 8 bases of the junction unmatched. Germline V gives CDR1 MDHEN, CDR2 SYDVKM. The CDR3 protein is CASRSPGQAYEQYF. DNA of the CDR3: TGTGCCAGCAGATCCCCGGGACAGGCGTACGAGCAGTACTTC.

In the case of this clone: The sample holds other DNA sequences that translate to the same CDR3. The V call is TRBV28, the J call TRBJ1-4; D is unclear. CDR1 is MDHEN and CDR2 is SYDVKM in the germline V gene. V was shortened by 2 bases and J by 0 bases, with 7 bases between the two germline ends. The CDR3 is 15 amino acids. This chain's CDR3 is CASSLGGATNEKLFF. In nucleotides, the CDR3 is TGTGCCAGCAGTTTAGGTGGAGCAACTAATGAAAAACTGTTTTTT.

The CDR3 DNA follows: TGTGCCAGCACTATACGGGACAGGGGGCAACAAACTTCCGGGGAGCTGTTTTTT. Encoded protein: CASTIRDRGQQTSGELFF. V and J are TRBV3-1 (or the pseudogene TRBV3-2) and TRBJ2-2; 12 bases line up with TRBD1. V trimming: 7 bases; J trimming: 6 bases; junction bases outside the gene matches: 15. The CDR3 spans 18 residues. CDR1 and CDR2 (germline): LGHDT, YNNKEL (reference sequence).

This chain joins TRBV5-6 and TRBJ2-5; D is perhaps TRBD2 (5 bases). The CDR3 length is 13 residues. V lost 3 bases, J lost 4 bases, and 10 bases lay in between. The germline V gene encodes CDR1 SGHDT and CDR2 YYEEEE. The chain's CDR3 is CASSSHGVETQYF. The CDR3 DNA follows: TGTGCCAGCAGCTCACACGGGGTAGAGACCCAGTACTTC.

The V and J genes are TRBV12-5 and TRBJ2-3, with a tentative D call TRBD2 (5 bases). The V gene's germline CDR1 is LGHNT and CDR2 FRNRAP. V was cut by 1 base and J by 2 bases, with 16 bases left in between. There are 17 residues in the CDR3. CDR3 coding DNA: TGTGCTAGTGGTTTGGCGAGGGAGACGCAATCCACAGATACGCAGTATTTT. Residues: CASGLARETQSTDTQYF.

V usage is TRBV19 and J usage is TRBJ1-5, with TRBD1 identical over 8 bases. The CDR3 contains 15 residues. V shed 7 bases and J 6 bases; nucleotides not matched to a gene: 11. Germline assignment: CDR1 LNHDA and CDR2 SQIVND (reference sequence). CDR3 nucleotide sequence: TGTGCCAGTAAGGGGGTCCAGGGGGCGAGTCAGCCCCAGCATTTT. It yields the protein CASKGVQGASQPQHF.

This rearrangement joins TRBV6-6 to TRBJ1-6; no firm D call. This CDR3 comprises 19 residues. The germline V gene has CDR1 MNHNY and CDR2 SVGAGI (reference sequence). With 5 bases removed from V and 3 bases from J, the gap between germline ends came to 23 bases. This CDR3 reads CASSPSSGIGLNYNSPLHF. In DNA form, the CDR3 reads TGTGCCAGCAGTCCCAGCTCCGGGATAGGGCTAAACTATAATTCACCCCTCCACTTT.

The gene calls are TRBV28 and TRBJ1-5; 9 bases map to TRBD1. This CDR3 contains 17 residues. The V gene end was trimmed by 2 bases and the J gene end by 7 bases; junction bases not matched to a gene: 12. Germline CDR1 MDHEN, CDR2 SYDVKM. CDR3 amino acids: CASSLPPGQGKGQPQHF. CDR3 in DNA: TGTGCCAGCAGTTTACCTCCGGGACAGGGAAAGGGCCAGCCCCAGCATTTT.